This is a list of T cell receptor beta chains from one sample in a study of blood T cell repertoires in COVID-19. TCRdb keeps only in-frame clones here, not all; method: immunoSEQ multiplex PCR. This table holds roughly 150,000 clones, about four fifths found once. The sequenced material came from peripheral blood. The origin of the receptors is an elderly woman with COVID-19, enrolled during active disease. CDR3s include the opening cysteine and the closing phenylalanine or tryptophan. A D gene is named only where the DNA matches it firmly. Size values are once, few and many counts, or a class for expanded clones, and some rows have none.

TRBV18	-	TRBJ1-5	-	TGTGCCAGCTCACCACGCATAGGGGGAAACAATCAGCCCCAGCATTTT	CASSPRIGGNNQPQHF
TRBV5-5	once	TRBJ2-1	TRBD1	TGTGCCAGCAGCCGAGACAGGGTTGTGAATGAGCAGTTCTTC	CASSRDRVVNEQFF
TRBV18	-	TRBJ2-7	TRBD2	TGTGCCAGCTCACCACCGGGGACTAGCGTCGCCTACGAGCAGTACTTC	CASSPPGTSVAYEQYF
TRBV7-9	-	TRBJ2-1	-	TGTGCCAGCAGCGGGACTGTTCGGAATAACAATGAGCAGTTCTTC	CASSGTVRNNNEQFF
TRBV29-1	-	TRBJ2-1	-	TGCAGCGTTGGGCTTATGCGAGGTTACCCCAATGAGCAGTTCTTC	CSVGLMRGYPNEQFF
TRBV2	-	TRBJ1-1	-	TGTGCCAGCAGTGAACAGGCGGGCACTGAAGCTTTCTTT	CASSEQAGTEAFF
TRBV12-2	-	TRBJ2-5	-	TGTGCAAGTCGCTGGGGGACTAGCGGGGGCCGGGAGACCCAGTACTTC	CASRWGTSGGRETQYF
TRBV7-2	-	TRBJ2-3	-	TGTGCCAGCAGCTTTTCGGGAGCGGATACGCAGTATTTT	CASSFSGADTQYF
TRBV21-1	-	TRBJ1-5	-	TGTACCAAATTGAATATCGGGAATAGCAATCAGCCCCAGCATTTT	CTKLNIGNSNQPQHF
TRBV10-3	-	TRBJ2-1	TRBD2	TGTGCCATCAGTGAGTCGAGGCTAGCGGGGGGTAACAATGAGCAGTTCTTC	CAISESRLAGGNNEQFF